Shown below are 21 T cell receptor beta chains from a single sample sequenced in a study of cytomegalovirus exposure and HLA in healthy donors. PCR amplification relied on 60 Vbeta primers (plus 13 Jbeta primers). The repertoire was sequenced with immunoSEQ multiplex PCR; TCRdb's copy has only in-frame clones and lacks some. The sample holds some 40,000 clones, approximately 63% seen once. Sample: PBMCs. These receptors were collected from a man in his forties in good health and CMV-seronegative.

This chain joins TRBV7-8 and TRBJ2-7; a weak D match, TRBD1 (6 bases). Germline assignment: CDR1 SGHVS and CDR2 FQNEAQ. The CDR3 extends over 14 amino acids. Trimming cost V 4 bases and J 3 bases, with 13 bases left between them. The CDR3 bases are TGTGCCAGCAGCTCTGGGGTCAGGGGCTACGAGCAGTACTTC. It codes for CASSSGVRGYEQYF.

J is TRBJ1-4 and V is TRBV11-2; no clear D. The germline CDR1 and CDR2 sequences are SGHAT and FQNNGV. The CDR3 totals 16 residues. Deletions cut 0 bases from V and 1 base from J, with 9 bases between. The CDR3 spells CASSLDARVTNEKLFF. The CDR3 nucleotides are TGTGCCAGCAGCTTAGATGCGAGGGTAACTAATGAAAAACTGTTTTTT.

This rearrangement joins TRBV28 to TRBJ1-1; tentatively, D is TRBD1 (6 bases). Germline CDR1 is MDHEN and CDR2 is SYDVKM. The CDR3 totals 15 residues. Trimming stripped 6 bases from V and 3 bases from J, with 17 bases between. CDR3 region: CASSSEGVRDTEAFF. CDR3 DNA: TGTGCCAGCAGCTCCGAGGGGGTTCGCGACACTGAAGCTTTCTTT.

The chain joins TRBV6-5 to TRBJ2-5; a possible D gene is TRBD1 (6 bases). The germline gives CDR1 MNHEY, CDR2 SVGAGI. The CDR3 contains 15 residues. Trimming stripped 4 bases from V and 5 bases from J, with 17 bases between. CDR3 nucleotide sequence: TGTGCCAGCAGTTCCTTCCCGACAGGTTCCGAGACCCAGTACTTC. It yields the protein CASSSFPTGSETQYF.

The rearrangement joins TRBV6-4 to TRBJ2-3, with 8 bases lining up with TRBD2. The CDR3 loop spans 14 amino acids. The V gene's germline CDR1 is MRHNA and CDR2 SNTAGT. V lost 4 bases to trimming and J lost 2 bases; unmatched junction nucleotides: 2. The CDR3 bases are TGTGCCAGCAGTGCCGGGGGGGCCACAGATACGCAGTATTTT. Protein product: CASSAGGATDTQYF.

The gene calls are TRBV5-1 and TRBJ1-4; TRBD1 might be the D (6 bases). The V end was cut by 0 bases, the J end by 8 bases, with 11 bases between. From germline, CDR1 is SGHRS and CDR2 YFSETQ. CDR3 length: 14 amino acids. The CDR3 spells CASSLGGGEEKLFF. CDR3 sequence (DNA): TGCGCCAGCAGCTTGGGAGGGGGTGAGGAAAAACTGTTTTTT.

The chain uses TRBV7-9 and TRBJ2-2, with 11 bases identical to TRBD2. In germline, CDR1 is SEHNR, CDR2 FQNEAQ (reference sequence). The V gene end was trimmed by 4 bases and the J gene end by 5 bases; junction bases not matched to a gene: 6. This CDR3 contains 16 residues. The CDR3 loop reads CASSSGSSGGTGELFF. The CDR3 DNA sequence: TGTGCCAGCAGCTCGGGCTCTAGCGGGGGGACCGGGGAGCTGTTTTTT.

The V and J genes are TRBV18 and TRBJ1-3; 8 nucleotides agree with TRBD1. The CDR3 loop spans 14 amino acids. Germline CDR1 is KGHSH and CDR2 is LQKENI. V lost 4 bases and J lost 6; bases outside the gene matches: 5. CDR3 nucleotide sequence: TGTGCCAGCTCACAGACAGGGGAGAAAAACACCATATATTTT. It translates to CASSQTGEKNTIYF.

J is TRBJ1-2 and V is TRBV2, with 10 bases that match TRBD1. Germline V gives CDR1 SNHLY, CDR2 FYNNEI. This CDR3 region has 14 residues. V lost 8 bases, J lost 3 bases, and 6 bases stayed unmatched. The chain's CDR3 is CASGTGTGDYGYTF. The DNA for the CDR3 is TGTGCCAGCGGTACCGGGACAGGGGACTATGGCTACACCTTC.

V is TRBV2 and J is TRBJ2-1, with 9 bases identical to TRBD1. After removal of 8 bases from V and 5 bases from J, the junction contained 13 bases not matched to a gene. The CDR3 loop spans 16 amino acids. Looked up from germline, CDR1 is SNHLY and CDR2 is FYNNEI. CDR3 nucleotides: TGTGCCAGCCAGGGGGTCGGACAGGGGTACAACAATGAGCAGTTCTTC. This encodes CASQGVGQGYNNEQFF.

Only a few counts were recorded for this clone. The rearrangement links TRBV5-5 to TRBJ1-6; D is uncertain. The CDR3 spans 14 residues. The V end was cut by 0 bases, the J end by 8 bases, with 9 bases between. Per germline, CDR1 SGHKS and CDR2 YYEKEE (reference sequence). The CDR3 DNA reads TGTGCCAGCAGCTTGGCTGCCAGTCATTCACCCCTCCACTTT. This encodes CASSLAASHSPLHF.

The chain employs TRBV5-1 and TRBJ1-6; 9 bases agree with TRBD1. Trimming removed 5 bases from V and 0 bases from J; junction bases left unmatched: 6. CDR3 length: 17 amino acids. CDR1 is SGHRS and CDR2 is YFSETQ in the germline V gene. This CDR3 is CASSEDRGSSYNSPLHF. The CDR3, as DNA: TGCGCCAGCAGTGAGGACAGGGGAAGCTCCTATAATTCACCCCTCCACTTT.

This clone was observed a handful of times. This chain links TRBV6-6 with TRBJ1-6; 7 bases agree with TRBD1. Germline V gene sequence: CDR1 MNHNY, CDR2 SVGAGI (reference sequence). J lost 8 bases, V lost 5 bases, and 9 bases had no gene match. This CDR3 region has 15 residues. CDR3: CASSAATGVDSPLHF. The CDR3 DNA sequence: TGTGCCAGCAGTGCAGCTACAGGGGTTGATTCACCCCTCCACTTT.

The CDR3 is CASSLRETGTEETQYF. In DNA, the CDR3 is TGCGCCAGCAGTCTTCGGGAGACCGGGACTGAAGAGACCCAGTACTTC. The J gene is TRBJ2-5, the V gene TRBV23-1, with D possibly TRBD2 on 6 matching bases. TRBV23-1 is an ORF for which the function is uncertain. The V and J ends lost 4 bases and 3 bases respectively, with 18 bases between them. The CDR3 runs 16 residues.

The CDR3 sequence: CAWSSQTNSPLHF. CDR3 coding DNA: TGTGCCTGGAGTTCCCAGACAAATTCACCCCTCCACTTT. The genes are TRBV30 and TRBJ1-6, with no clear D. The CDR3 has 13 amino acids. The V end lost 2 bases, the J end lost 7 bases, and 9 bases lay between the germline ends. Germline CDR1 is GTSNPN and CDR2 is SVGIG (reference sequence).

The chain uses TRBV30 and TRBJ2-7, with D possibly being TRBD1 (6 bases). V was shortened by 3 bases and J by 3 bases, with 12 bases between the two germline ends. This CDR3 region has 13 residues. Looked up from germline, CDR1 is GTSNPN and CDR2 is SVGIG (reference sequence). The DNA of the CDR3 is TGTGCCTGGAGCGGACAGAGAGTCTACGAGCAGTACTTC. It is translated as CAWSGQRVYEQYF.

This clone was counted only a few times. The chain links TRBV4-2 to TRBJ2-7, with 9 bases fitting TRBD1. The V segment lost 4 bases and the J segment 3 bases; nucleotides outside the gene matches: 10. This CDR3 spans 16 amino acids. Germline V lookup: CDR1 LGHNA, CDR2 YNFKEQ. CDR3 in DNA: TGTGCCAGCAGCCCCCTTGGGGACAGGGAGGGCTACGAGCAGTACTTC. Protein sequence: CASSPLGDREGYEQYF.

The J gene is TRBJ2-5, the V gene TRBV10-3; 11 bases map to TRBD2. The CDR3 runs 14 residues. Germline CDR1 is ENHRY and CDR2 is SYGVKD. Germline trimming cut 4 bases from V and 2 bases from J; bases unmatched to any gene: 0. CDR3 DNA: TGTGCCATCAGTGCTAGCGGGGGGCAAGAGACCCAGTACTTC. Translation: CAISASGGQETQYF.

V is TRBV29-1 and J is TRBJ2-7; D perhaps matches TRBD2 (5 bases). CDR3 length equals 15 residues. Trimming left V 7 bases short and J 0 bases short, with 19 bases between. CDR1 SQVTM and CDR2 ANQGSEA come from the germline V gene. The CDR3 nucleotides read TGCAGCGCCATCCTCGGACTCACGAACTCCTACGAGCAGTACTTC. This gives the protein CSAILGLTNSYEQYF.

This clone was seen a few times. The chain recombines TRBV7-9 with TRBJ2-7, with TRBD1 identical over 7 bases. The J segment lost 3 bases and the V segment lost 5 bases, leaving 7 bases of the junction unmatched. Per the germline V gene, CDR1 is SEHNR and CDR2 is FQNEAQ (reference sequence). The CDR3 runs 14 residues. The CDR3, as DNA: TGTGCCAGCAGCCCCGTCGGGACAGTCTACGAGCAGTACTTC. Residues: CASSPVGTVYEQYF.

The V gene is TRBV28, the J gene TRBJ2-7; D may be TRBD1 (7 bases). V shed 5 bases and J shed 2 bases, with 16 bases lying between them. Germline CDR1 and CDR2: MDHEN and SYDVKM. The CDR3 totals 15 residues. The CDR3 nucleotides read TGTGCCAGCAGTCCCTCCAGGGGGGATGCCTACGAGCAGTACTTC. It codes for CASSPSRGDAYEQYF.